The next 7 T cell receptor beta chains were all read from a single sample in a study of T cells in Graves' hyperthyroidism and ophthalmopathy. From RNA transcripts, TCR beta CDR3 regions were amplified. RT-PCR in the first round (using the HTBI primer set) targeted the TCR CDR3. TCRdb itself ran the multiplex PCR reads through MiXCR, one entry per CDR3 protein. This table holds fewer than 750,000 distinct CDR3 sequences, roughly 50% found once. Sample: peripheral blood or thyroid tissue (not recorded which). These receptors were obtained from a young woman with Graves' hyperthyroidism.

V usage is TRBV7-6 and J usage is TRBJ1-1, with no clear D. CDR3 length: 13 residues. V dropped 5 bases and J dropped 1 base, with 8 bases sitting between them. The germline CDR1 and CDR2 sequences are SGHVS and FNYEAQ. CDR3 amino acids: CASSPWTNTEAFF. CDR3 coding DNA: TGTGCCAGCAGCCCCTGGACGAACACTGAAGCTTTCTTT.

This clonotype was seen a handful of times. The rearrangement links TRBV7-4 to TRBJ2-1; D call uncertain. CDR3 length: 12 residues. The V end lost 6 bases, the J end lost 7 bases, and 10 bases lay between the germline ends. Germline loops: CDR1 SGHVT, CDR2 SQSDAQ. CDR3 protein: CASSLSNNEQFF. The DNA for the CDR3 is TGTGCCAGCAGTCTTAGCAATAATGAGCAGTTCTTC.

The J gene is TRBJ1-2, the V gene TRBV29-1; D is unresolved. CDR1 SQVTM and CDR2 ANQGSEA come from the germline V gene. The CDR3 totals 16 residues. V lost 3 bases to trimming and J lost 0 bases, with 17 bases between them. CDR3 DNA: TGCAGCGTTGATAACAACCTCGGGCAGACTAACTATGGCTACACCTTC. This translates into CSVDNNLGQTNYGYTF.

The table lists this clonotype with many counts. The chain carries TRBV7-2 and TRBJ1-2; tentatively, D is TRBD1 (6 bases). Germline V gene lookup returns CDR1 SGHTA and CDR2 FQGNSA. The V gene lost 1 base and the J gene lost 6 bases, with 12 bases spanning the gap. This CDR3 is built from 14 residues. The CDR3 DNA reads as TGTGCCAGCAGCTTAGGGCCAGGGGTCGATGGCTACACCTTC. Translated, it gives CASSLGPGVDGYTF.

The genes are TRBV9 and TRBJ2-1; D remains unclear. The CDR3 is 14 residues long. Germline loops: CDR1 SGDLS, CDR2 YYNGEE. The germline V and J ends were trimmed by 4 bases and 9 bases, with 17 bases remaining between them. The CDR3 DNA follows: TGTGCCAGCAGCTTCCGGCCCCCATTTGGTGAGCAGTTCTTC. Encoded protein: CASSFRPPFGEQFF.

The gene calls are TRBV2 and TRBJ1-1, with a possible D match to TRBD1 (6 bases). This CDR3 is built from 17 residues. The V end lost 1 base, the J end lost 1 base, and 16 bases lay between the germline ends. The germline CDR1 and CDR2 sequences are SNHLY and FYNNEI. CDR3 DNA: TGTGCCAGCAGTGAAGATGGGGGCAAGGGAAGGAACACTGAAGCTTTCTTT. Residues: CASSEDGGKGRNTEAFF.

In this sample, this clonotype turned up many times. DNA for the CDR3: TGTGCCAGCAGTTACTATGCTGGATCCACTGAAGCTTTCTTT. It is translated as CASSYYAGSTEAFF. The chain couples TRBV6-5 to TRBJ1-1; D not resolved. This CDR3 is built from 14 residues. Germline assignment: CDR1 MNHEY and CDR2 SVGAGI. Trimming pared 1 base from V and 4 bases from J, leaving 10 bases between.